The T cell receptor beta chain described here comes from a study of shared clonotypes between healthy human individuals. Study information: Donors had three CD4 naive, three CD4 memory, two CD8 naive and one CD8 memory plate apiece. Overall study findings and caveats: Tissues were not sampled, only blood, and their repertoires likely differ. The sharing of 4.5% to 5% of naive CD4 clonotypes was seen across a few donors. The represented genetic and exposure-history diversity was limited by the small number of donors.

As regards this clone: Its antigen is still unknown.

Generated by immunoSEQ multiplex PCR, the TCRdb table keeps only in-frame clones and is missing some. The sample consists of about 2,200,000 clones, just over 90% of them appearing once. There are 15 residues in the CDR3. Germline V gene data show CDR1 as SGHRS and CDR2 as YFSETQ. J lost 8 bases, V lost 5 bases, and 8 bases had no gene match. It was CD45RO-negative cells, positively selected for CCR7, that made up naive CD8 cells, with terminally differentiated effector memory CD45RA+ cells excluded. The sequence was collected from a man aged 18 to 29 in good health. Some clones in this sample may be carry-over from other donors' samples. The rearrangement links TRBV5-1 to TRBJ2-3; TRBD2 agrees at 13 bases. The specimen sequenced was naive CD8+ T cells from PBMCs. The CDR3: CASRPGLAGEGTQYF. For the CDR3, the DNA is TGCGCCAGCAGACCCGGACTAGCGGGAGAAGGTACGCAGTATTTT.